The TCR beta chain described here comes from a study of post-analysis software for immune sequencing data. Study as a whole: Disease courses included relapsing-remitting, secondary progressive and progressive-relapsing multiple sclerosis. The study, taken as a whole, reports: When compared against controls, multiple sclerosis patients showed significantly lower normalized Chao1 diversity. Same-batch preparations were strongly co-clustered by F measure. Patients carried several TRBV segments more frequently than controls did, and TRBV5-6, TRBV5-1 and TRBV20-1 were among them.

Comment on this clonotype: The antigen is unknown.

Trimming at V came to 5 bases and at J to 7 bases, leaving 7 bases not matched to a gene. The CDR3 runs to 15 residues. Unique-molecular-identifier-tagged TCR beta cDNA libraries were used. It was from roughly 1.1 to 9.2 million T cells that some 500,000 cDNA molecules came. TCRdb processed the PCR reads anew with MiXCR; each CDR3 protein has one entry. The sample shows approximately 630,000 distinct CDR3 sequences, about 60% of them seen only once. The sample was blood. The TCR comes from a girl aged 2 to 10 with multiple sclerosis. This chain uses TRBV12-3 or TRBV12-4 with TRBJ2-1, with 11 bases identical to TRBD2. The CDR3 sequence is CASSHEGLAVNEQFF. The CDR3, as DNA: TGTGCCAGCAGTCATGAGGGACTAGCGGTGAATGAGCAGTTCTTC.